This T cell receptor beta chain comes out of a study of T cell responses to AZD1222 COVID-19 vaccine. About the research overall: Samples with a second dose at about 4 or about 12 weeks were pooled together. Overall study results and limits: CD4 TCRs linked to vaccination spanned spike, dominating at 160-218 and 743-854. Repertoires in all cases were sampled only once the peak T cell response had passed. The sample set comprised mostly white British donors with more females, and clonal diversity was possibly underestimated.

Clones were sequenced by immunoSEQ multiplex PCR, and TCRdb holds only the in-frame ones, with some missing. This table holds 120,000 to 150,000 clones, around nine tenths found once. The germline V gene has CDR1 SEHNR and CDR2 FQNEAQ (reference sequence). Trimming shortened V by 8 bases and J by 7 bases, and 15 bases separated the two germline ends. CDR3 length: 13 amino acids. Concerning this clone itself: Its target is not known.

The chain joins TRBV7-9 to TRBJ2-1; D is undetermined. This clonotype was obtained from an adult in good health. The specimen was peripheral blood, collected on day 0 of AZD1222 vaccination. DNA for the CDR3: TGTGCCAGCCCCAGTCCCTCGCGGAATGAGCAGTTCTTC. The encoded protein is CASPSPSRNEQFF.